Listed here is a single T cell receptor beta chain. Its matching antigen is unknown. The source of the sample is a study of T cells in Graves' hyperthyroidism and ophthalmopathy. Findings and limits, study-wide: Most thyroid-expanded clonotypes above 0.001 were also found in blood. It was a median about seven months before onset that the model predicted ophthalmopathy.

Researchers took RNA transcripts and amplified the TCR beta CDR3 regions from them. An initial round of RT-PCR targeting the TCR CDR3 relied on the HTBI primer set. One entry per CDR3 protein, called by TCRdb with MiXCR from the multiplex PCR reads. The repertoire has under 250,000 distinct CDR3 sequences, about 15% of them found once; the top ten carry under 65%. This sequence originates from a man aged 50 to 59 with Graves' hyperthyroidism. The sequencing sample was made of blood.

CDR3 region: CAWSSGNVINTEAFF. The CDR3 nucleotides read TGTGCCTGGAGTTCCGGGAACGTCATAAACACTGAAGCTTTCTTT. V usage is TRBV30 and J usage is TRBJ1-1; no firm D call. This CDR3 region has 15 residues. Germline lookup yields CDR1 GTSNPN and CDR2 SVGIG (reference sequence). Trimming pared 2 bases from V and 2 bases from J, leaving 15 bases between.